These 11 T cell receptor beta chains came from one sample sequenced in a study of T cell repertoires in cytomegalovirus infection. TCRdb independently ran MiXCR on the reads; one entry per CDR3 protein. The sample lists 300,000 to 400,000 distinct CDR3 sequences, almost 30% occurring once. Their cognate antigens are unknown. This specimen consisted of cultured PBMCs, obtained from culture after CMV antigen stimulation. These receptors were collected from a human donor in good health (CMV status not recorded). Some clones in this sample may be carry-over from other donors' samples.

This clonotype was seen a few times. The rearrangement links TRBV6-2 or TRBV6-3 to TRBJ1-2; D is unresolved. CDR3 length: 12 residues. V lost 6 bases to trimming and J lost 9 bases, with 14 bases between them. The germline CDR1 and CDR2 sequences are MNHEY and SVGEGT. CDR3 protein: CASSPGRISYTF. CDR3 bases: TGTGCCAGCAGCCCAGGACGTATAAGCTACACCTTC.

V gene TRBV6-5 combines with J gene TRBJ2-3, with 9 bases aligning to TRBD1. After removal of 0 bases from V and 3 bases from J, the junction contained 4 bases not matched to a gene. This CDR3 is built from 16 residues. Germline-derived CDR1 and CDR2 are MNHEY and SVGAGI. The CDR3 bases are TGTGCCAGCAGTTACTCAGGGACAGGGTTTACAGATACGCAGTATTTT. This encodes CASSYSGTGFTDTQYF.

This clonotype showed up just a few times. This rearrangement joins TRBV7-9 to TRBJ1-2; 9 bases agree with TRBD1. After removal of 2 bases from V and 1 base from J, the junction contained 11 bases not matched to a gene. The CDR3 is 18 amino acids. The germline V gene has CDR1 SEHNR and CDR2 FQNEAQ (reference sequence). CDR3 in amino acids: CASSLTPGQGSINYGYTF. The CDR3 region has the DNA TGTGCCAGCAGCTTAACCCCCGGACAGGGGTCGATTAACTATGGCTACACCTTC. Based on the CDR3 plus reference TRBV7-9 and TRBJ1-2, the full variable domain is DTGVSQNPRHKITKRGQNVTFRCDPISEHNRLYWYRQTLGQGPEFLTYFQNEAQLEKSRLLSDRFSAERPKGSFSTLEIQRTEQGDSAMYLCASSLTPGQGSINYGYTFGSGTRLTVV.

The chain has TRBV7-3 and TRBJ1-1, with 7 nucleotides matching TRBD1. Germline trimming cut 6 bases from V and 3 bases from J; bases unmatched to any gene: 4. This CDR3 spans 13 amino acids. Per the germline V gene, CDR1 is SGHTA and CDR2 is FQGTGA. The CDR3 is CASSHDRDTEAFF. The CDR3 DNA sequence: TGTGCCAGCAGTCACGACAGGGACACTGAAGCTTTCTTT. The full variable domain, completed using reference TRBV7-3 and TRBJ1-1, is GAGVSQTPSNKVTEKGKYVELRCDPISGHTALYWYRQSLGQGPEFLIYFQGTGAADDSGLPNDRFFAVRPEGSVSTLKIQRTERGDSAVYLCASSHDRDTEAFFGQGTRLTVV.

V usage is TRBV7-6 and J usage is TRBJ2-1; possible D gene TRBD2, 7 bases. V lost 1 base and J 10 bases, leaving 11 bases between the germline ends. Germline V gene lookup returns CDR1 SGHVS and CDR2 FNYEAQ. This CDR3 contains 13 residues. The CDR3 DNA sequence: TGTGCCAGCAGCTTAGGGGAGGGGGGGGAGCAGTTCTTC. Protein: CASSLGEGGEQFF.

This clonotype was recorded a few times. V gene TRBV24-1 combines with J gene TRBJ2-2, with D perhaps matching TRBD2 (5 bases). The ends were cut back, 1 base at V and 1 base at J, with 9 bases in the middle. The CDR3 runs 16 residues. CDR1 and CDR2 (germline): KGHDR, SFDVKD. The CDR3 sequence is CATSDFVRENTGELFF. As DNA, the CDR3 is TGTGCCACCAGTGATTTTGTCCGGGAGAACACCGGGGAGCTGTTTTTT.

V usage is TRBV20-1 and J usage is TRBJ2-1; D is ambiguous. The V and J ends lost 6 bases and 6 bases respectively, with 30 bases between them. Germline-derived CDR1 and CDR2 are DFQATT and SNEGSKA (reference sequence). This CDR3 region has 18 residues. DNA of the CDR3: TGCAGTGCCCGCCATGGGCTAGTGGCTGGTAAGATGGGCAATGAGCAGTTCTTC. Protein sequence: CSARHGLVAGKMGNEQFF.

This clonotype was seen at least ten times. This chain joins TRBV7-9 and TRBJ1-1, with 9 bases fitting TRBD1. The CDR3 runs 15 residues. From germline, CDR1 is SEHNR and CDR2 FQNEAQ (reference sequence). V lost 7 bases to trimming and J lost 1 base; unmatched junction nucleotides: 7. As DNA, the CDR3 is TGTGCCAGCACGCCGGAGGACAGGGGGAACACTGAAGCTTTCTTT. Its translation is CASTPEDRGNTEAFF.

This clonotype was counted only a few times. The genes are TRBV20-1 and TRBJ2-1, with 15 bases fitting TRBD2. This CDR3 region has 16 residues. J was trimmed by 7 bases and V by 6 bases; bases with no gene match: 10. Germline V CDR1 and CDR2: DFQATT, SNEGSKA (reference sequence). The CDR3 region is CSAPGLAGGAGNEQFF. Here the CDR3 DNA reads TGCAGTGCCCCGGGACTAGCGGGAGGCGCAGGGAATGAGCAGTTCTTC.

This clonotype has only a few counts. This chain connects TRBV29-1 to TRBJ1-2; maybe TRBD1 (6 bases). The germline V gene encodes CDR1 SQVTM and CDR2 ANQGSEA. There are 10 residues in the CDR3. V was pared by 6 bases and J by 13 bases, with 15 bases between. CDR3 sequence (DNA): TGCAGCGTGGGACAAAATAAGGTCACCTTC. It specifies CSVGQNKVTF.

The chain recombines TRBV12-3 or TRBV12-4 with TRBJ1-1, with no clear D. The CDR3 has 14 amino acids. The V and J ends lost 6 bases and 1 base respectively, with 12 bases between them. For the CDR3, the DNA is TGTGCCAGCAGCCCTGGGGTTAAGAACACTGAAGCTTTCTTT. This gives the protein CASSPGVKNTEAFF.